This T cell receptor (beta chain) derives from a study of identical twins (dated by TCRdb to 2016 to 2017). In terms of the full investigation: To test whether fetal clonotypes persist, the study used deep sequencing on TCR alpha and beta repertoires from monozygotic twins, unrelated adults of various ages, and cord blood. To rule out contamination, the twin experiments were replicated at different times with different library preparation protocols.

Study-wide conclusions, independent of this receptor: Abundant cord blood beta clonotypes had fewer insertions, young adult naive repertoires showed a similar but weaker trend, and memory repertoires showed no such trend. Zero-insertion analyses could be partly confounded by invariant T cells such as MAIT and iNKT, though diverse VJ usage argued against such confounding for most clonotypes. Out-of-frame TCR alpha sharing in monozygotic twins was systematically underestimated by recombination models, whereas sharing between unrelated individuals was in agreement with the recombination models. Because the same donors could not be followed over many years, the conclusions relied on cross-sectional statistical analysis. The excess sharing between twins in beta out-of-frame sequences was weaker because fewer shared sequences reduced the signal-to-noise ratio. Out-of-frame TCR alpha sequences shared between twins showed an excess of low generation-probability sequences compared with coincidental sharing between unrelated individuals.

Spanning cysteine to phenylalanine, the CDR3 consists of 12 amino acids. The only DNA kept is the CDR3, 36 bases in frame from the first base. The germline V gene gives CDR1 as MNHNS and CDR2 as SASEGT. V is cut by 5 bases and J by 14 bases, and the space between the germline ends is 15 bases. All donors were healthy Caucasians. The twin cohort comprised three pairs of female monozygotic twins, all aged roughly 18 to 29 years. RNA for TCR libraries was isolated from peripheral blood mononuclear cells. Library construction relied on 5' RACE. Sequencing used an Illumina HiSeq 2000. Template switching added a universal primer binding site, and the final cDNA carried a unique molecular identifier that allowed TCR cDNA molecules to be counted accurately. Specific primers in the conserved constant-segment region were used to synthesize first-strand cDNA for the TCR alpha and beta chains. To control for contamination, every cDNA library was double barcoded, receiving both a SMART-Mk sample barcode and Illumina barcodes. Two successive PCR steps introduced TruSeq adapter sequences along with Illumina sample barcodes. The Illumina HiSeq platform was used with custom primers to sequence TCR alpha and beta cDNA libraries. The original methods were these. Unique molecular identifiers were extracted from raw reads with MiGEC, and CDR3 positions were determined with MiXCR. For each individual, recombination models were inferred using an EM algorithm with the repgenHMM and IGoR tools. Shared clonotypes were analyzed with the tcR package in R, and sharing was normalized by the product of cloneset sizes. Out-of-frame nonproductive sequences were analyzed to study raw recombination free of thymic and clonal selection effects. TCRdb reworked the public reads: Q25 trimming with fastp, MiXCR clone assembly, productive beta chains retained. Each entry merges the rows of one CDR3 protein and shows their most common DNA and genes. The V and J calls, along with clone size, are taken from TCRdb and not from the paper's own processing. This sample gives about 790,000 distinct CDR3 sequences in total; 15% to 20% of them show up just once. The ten largest clones represent around 13% of the sample.

Concerning this clonotype itself: Its antigen is unknown. Per-base qualities were not stored, and no clone one base away is much larger.

This sample also appeared in a second study, on T cells expressing NK-cell markers. Per the second study: TCR beta-chain repertoires were profiled in sorted CD3+CD56+NKG2C+, CD3+CD56+NKG2C- and CD3+CD56-NKG2C+ T-cell subsets from fewer than 10 donors. Of the eight sequenced donors, seven were found to be HCMV-seropositive and one was found to be HCMV-seronegative. To restrict sorting to alphabetaTCR-expressing T cells, an anti-gammadeltaTCR antibody was added in several experiments. In more than five donors, the dominant CD3+CD56+NKG2C+ clonotypes ranked among the top 10 CD8+ clonotypes, making up roughly 1.0-7.0% of CD8+ T cells. Those dominant clonotypes were again the most abundant among CD3+CD56-NKG2C+ cells in a few donors, at roughly 25-65%. Whether the expanded NKG2C-expressing T cell clones were specific for HCMV antigens was left unclear. Randomly selected healthy volunteers, three men and five women, were used as the eight sequenced donors. To determine HCMV serostatus, a commercial ELISA kit was used to detect HCMV-specific IgG in serum. For five or six donors, bulk peripheral blood T-cell repertoires were also sequenced from unsorted PBMC. MIGEC was used to demultiplex reads and group the reads by UMI, and MiTCR was used to assemble and quantify clonotypes. To exclude erroneous sequences, any TCR cDNA sequence not supported by at least two reads was discarded. The tcR package was used for downstream repertoire analysis, with clonotypes matched between fractions based on CDR3 nucleotide sequence plus V segment. VDJmatch was used to annotate antigen specificity against VDJdb, with one amino acid substitution in CDR3 permitted.

Sequencing was performed on PBMCs. The chain joins TRBV6-1 to TRBJ1-4; no D gene is confidently identified. The TCR sequence derives from a woman between 18 and 30 years old in good health. The DNA is TGTGCCAGCAGTAGAAGCAACACGTATCTGTTTTTT. This is translated as CASSRSNTYLFF.